The rows below give T cell receptor beta chains drawn from one sample of a study of T-cell memory formation after mild COVID-19. From the 5' RACE reads, TCRdb called clonotypes with MiXCR, one entry per CDR3 protein. The sample holds roughly 300,000 distinct CDR3 sequences, roughly 13% seen once. The sequenced sample consisted of PBMCs or a T cell subset sorted from them (not recorded which). These receptors came from a man aged 18 to 29 who had mild COVID-19 (a few samples of this study predate the infection). Cell type and time point are not known. CDR3s include the opening cysteine and the closing phenylalanine or tryptophan.

v_call	j_call	cdr3_aa
TRBV20-1	TRBJ2-4	CSASPQGVGNIQYF
TRBV2	TRBJ2-3	CASSVTSGGGAQYF
TRBV20-1	TRBJ1-1	CSARTPGVSTEAFF
TRBV28	TRBJ1-2	CATYLGSHYGYTF
TRBV5-1	TRBJ2-7	CASSLDRDRGGQYF
TRBV21-1	TRBJ2-5	CASSAATERDRAFQETQYF
TRBV12-3/TRBV12-4	TRBJ2-4	CASRNRDQGNIQYF
TRBV28	TRBJ2-2	CAIQGSGTGELFF
TRBV20-1	TRBJ2-3	CSARGTSTDTQYF
TRBV5-1	TRBJ2-5	CASSQHVGGPEETQYF
TRBV5-1	TRBJ2-4	CASSLGGLAKNIQYF
TRBV4-1	TRBJ2-7	CASSQEPQLHEQYF
TRBV4-2	TRBJ2-4	CASSQESGRAKNIQYF
TRBV7-3	TRBJ2-1	CASSVLAVASYNEQFF
TRBV5-1	TRBJ1-2	CASSEGQGHGYTF
TRBV7-3	TRBJ1-2	CASSPAGGNYGYTF
TRBV30	TRBJ1-2	CAWRQGPYGYTF
TRBV7-9	TRBJ1-4	CASRGGPLNEKLFF
TRBV4-3	TRBJ1-2	CASSQPARDRVVTPPPYGYTF
TRBV6-5	TRBJ2-5	CASSYSDLGGETQYF
TRBV4-3	TRBJ2-1	CASSQVGILAGDTYNEQFF
TRBV4-3	TRBJ1-1	CASSQALRTDLEAFF
TRBV5-1	TRBJ2-2	CASSSNSNTGELFF
TRBV2	TRBJ1-1	CASSGAGEGLITEAFF
TRBV27	TRBJ2-3	CASQGGGRNTQYF
TRBV5-1	TRBJ2-5	CASSPGSSQETQYF
TRBV6-4	TRBJ2-2	CASSPHRGQSSNTGELFF
TRBV6-5	TRBJ2-2	CASSPITGDETGELFF
TRBV5-1	TRBJ2-3	CASSLSNTQYF
TRBV7-2	TRBJ2-2	CASSFRLNTGELFF
TRBV10-3	TRBJ2-2	CAISERRGNTGELFF
TRBV7-2	TRBJ1-2	CASSLYRVDNGYTF
TRBV4-2	TRBJ2-5	CASSPLGGRGETQYF
TRBV7-2	TRBJ2-7	CASSLATNPHYEQYF
TRBV9	TRBJ2-5	CASTKSGAGSQETQYF
TRBV6-2/TRBV6-3	TRBJ2-3	CASSYSGLDAQYF
TRBV7-9	TRBJ2-7	CASSDWTGPYEQYF
TRBV5-1	TRBJ1-1	CASSLGGLPTEAFF
TRBV7-2	TRBJ2-5	CASSLSSGETQYF
TRBV25-1	TRBJ2-6	CASSELGLFSGANVLTF
TRBV4-1	TRBJ2-2	CASSLGTGGNTGELFF